The clone carrying this T cell receptor (beta chain) turned up a few times. Its target is not known. These data belong to a study of CD8 T cells in ankylosing spondylitis. MiXCR was run by TCRdb on the 5' RACE reads, yielding one entry per CDR3 protein. The sample includes 350,000 or so distinct CDR3 sequences, less than 10% of them seen just once. The V and J ends lost 3 bases and 0 bases respectively, with 9 bases between them. The CDR3 has 15 amino acids. CDR1 is MGHDK, CDR2 SYGVNS, per germline. Study-wide results and limits: Typical of ankylosing spondylitis blood, it appeared, was a TCR beta motif of 7 or 8 highly homologous variants. Disease-linked clones had a CD8+ phenotype and relatively low frequency in peripheral blood.

The chain couples TRBV25-1 to TRBJ2-1; possibly TRBD1 for D (5 bases). The receptor was isolated from a male donor with ankylosing spondylitis. The sample taken for sequencing was blood, either unsorted or a sorted T cell fraction (not recorded which). The CDR3 nucleotides are TGTGCCAGCAGTGACGCAGGGTCCTCCTACAATGAGCAGTTCTTC. As protein: CASSDAGSSYNEQFF.